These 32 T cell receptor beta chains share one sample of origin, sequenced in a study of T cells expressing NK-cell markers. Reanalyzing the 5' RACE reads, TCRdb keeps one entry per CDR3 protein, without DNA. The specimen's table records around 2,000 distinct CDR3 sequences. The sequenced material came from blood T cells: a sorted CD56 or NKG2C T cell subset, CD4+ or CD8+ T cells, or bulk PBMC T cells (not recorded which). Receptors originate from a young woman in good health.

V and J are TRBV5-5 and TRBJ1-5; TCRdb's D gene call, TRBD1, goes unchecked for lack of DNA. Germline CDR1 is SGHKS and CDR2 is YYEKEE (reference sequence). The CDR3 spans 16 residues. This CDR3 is CASSPNPRDRGKPQHF.

The CDR3 here is CSANRGTEAFF. The V gene is TRBV20-1, the J gene TRBJ1-1; TCRdb's assignment of TRBD1 cannot be checked, as there is no DNA. This CDR3 has 11 residues. Germline V gene data show CDR1 as DFQATT and CDR2 as SNEGSKA (reference sequence).

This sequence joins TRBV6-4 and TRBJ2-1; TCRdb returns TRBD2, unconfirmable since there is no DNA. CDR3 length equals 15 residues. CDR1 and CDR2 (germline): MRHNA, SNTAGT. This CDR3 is CASSERAGGPNEQFF.

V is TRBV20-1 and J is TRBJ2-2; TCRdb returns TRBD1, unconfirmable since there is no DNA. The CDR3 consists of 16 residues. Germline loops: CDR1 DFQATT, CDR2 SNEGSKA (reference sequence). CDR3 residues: CSARVGGASNTGELFF.

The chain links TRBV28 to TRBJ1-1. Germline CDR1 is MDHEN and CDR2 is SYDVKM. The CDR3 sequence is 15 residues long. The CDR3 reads CASSAARTVKTEAFF.

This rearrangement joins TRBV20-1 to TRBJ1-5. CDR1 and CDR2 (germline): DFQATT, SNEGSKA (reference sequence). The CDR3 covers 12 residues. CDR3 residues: CSARHSNQPQHF.

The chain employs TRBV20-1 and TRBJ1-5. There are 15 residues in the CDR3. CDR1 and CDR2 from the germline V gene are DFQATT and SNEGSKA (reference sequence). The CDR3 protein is CSASPEEGHSQPQHF.

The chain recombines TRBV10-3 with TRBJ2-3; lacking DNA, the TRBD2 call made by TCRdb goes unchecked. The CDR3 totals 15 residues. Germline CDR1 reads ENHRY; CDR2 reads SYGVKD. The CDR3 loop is CATPTLAGFTDTQYF.

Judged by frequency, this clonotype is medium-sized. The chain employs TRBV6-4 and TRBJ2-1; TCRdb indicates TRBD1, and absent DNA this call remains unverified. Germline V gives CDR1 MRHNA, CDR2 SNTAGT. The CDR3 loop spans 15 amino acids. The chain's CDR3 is CASSDSGGGYNEQFF.

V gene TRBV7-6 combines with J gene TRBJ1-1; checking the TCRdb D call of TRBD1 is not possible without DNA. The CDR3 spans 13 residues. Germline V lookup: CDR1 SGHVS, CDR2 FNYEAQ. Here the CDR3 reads CASSRQGNTEAFF.

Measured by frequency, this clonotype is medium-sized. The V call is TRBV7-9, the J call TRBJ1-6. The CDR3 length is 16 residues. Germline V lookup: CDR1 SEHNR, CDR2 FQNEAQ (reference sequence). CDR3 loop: CASSTWGSSYNSPLHF.

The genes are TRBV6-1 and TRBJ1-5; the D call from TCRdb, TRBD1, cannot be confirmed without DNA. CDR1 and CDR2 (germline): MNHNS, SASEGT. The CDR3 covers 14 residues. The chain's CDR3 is CASSDRQGREPQHF.

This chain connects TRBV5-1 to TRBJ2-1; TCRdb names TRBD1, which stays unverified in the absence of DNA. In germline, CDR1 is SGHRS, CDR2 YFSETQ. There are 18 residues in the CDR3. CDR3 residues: CASSLAEPGGPKYNEQFF.

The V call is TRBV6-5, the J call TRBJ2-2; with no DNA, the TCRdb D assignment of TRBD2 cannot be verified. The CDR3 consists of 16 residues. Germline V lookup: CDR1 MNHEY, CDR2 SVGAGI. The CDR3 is CASSYGRGGQTGELFF.

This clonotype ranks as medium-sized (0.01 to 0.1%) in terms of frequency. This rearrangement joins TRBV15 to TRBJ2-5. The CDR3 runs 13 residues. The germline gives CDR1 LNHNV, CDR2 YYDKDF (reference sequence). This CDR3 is CATSRAEQETQYF.

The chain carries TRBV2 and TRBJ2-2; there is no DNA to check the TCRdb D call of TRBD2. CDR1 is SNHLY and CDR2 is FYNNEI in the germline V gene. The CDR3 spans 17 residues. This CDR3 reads CASRAGTSDSNTGELFF.

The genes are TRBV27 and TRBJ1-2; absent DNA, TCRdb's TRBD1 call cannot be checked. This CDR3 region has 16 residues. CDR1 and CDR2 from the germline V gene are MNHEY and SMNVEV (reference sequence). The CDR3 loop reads CASSPLRARGTYGYTF.

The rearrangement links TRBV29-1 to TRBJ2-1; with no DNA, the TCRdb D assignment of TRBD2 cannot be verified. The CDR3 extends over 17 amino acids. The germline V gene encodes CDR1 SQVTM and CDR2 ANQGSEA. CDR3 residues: CSVDGSDGPTDYNEQFF.

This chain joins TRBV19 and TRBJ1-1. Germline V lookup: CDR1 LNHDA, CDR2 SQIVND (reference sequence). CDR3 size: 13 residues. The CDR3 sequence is CASSIASFTEAFF. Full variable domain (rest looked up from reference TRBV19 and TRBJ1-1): DGGITQSPKYLFRKEGQNVTLSCEQNLNHDAMYWYRQDPGQGLRLIYYSQIVNDFQKGDIAEGYSVSREKKESFPLTVTSAQKNPTAFYLCASSIASFTEAFFGQGTRLTVV.

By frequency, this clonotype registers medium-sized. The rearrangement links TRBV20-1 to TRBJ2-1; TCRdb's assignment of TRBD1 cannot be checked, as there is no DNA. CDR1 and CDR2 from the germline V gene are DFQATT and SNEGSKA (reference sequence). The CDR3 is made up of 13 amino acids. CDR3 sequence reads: CSAREAGGREQFF.

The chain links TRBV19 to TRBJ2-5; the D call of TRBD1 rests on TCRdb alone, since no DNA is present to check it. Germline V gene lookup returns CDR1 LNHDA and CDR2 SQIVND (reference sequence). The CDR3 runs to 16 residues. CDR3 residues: CASSPWTGPDQETQYF.

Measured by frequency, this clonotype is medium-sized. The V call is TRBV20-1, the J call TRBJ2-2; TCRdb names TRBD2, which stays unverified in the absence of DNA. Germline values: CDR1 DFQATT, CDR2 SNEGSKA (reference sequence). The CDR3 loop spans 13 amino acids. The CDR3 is CSGTSGKRGELFF.

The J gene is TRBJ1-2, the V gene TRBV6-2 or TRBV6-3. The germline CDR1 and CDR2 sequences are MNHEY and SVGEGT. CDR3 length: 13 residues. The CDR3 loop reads CASSQDPNYGYTF.

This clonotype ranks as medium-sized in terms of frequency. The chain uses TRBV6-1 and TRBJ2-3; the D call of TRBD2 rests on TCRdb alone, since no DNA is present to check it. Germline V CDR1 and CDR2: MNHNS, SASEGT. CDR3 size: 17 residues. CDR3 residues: CASSELASGGATDTQYF.

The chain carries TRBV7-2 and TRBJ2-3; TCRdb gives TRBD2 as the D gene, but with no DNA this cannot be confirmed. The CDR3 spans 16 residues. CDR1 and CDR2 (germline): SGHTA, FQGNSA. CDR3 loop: CASSLLAGGNTDTQYF.

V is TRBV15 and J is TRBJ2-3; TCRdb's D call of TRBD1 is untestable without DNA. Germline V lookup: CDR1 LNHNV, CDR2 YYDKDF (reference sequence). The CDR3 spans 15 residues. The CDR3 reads CATSREGGGTDTQYF.

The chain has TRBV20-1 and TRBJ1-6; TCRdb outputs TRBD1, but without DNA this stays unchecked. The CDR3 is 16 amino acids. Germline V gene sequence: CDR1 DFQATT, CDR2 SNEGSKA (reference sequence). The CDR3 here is CSARAFNRGDNSPLHF.

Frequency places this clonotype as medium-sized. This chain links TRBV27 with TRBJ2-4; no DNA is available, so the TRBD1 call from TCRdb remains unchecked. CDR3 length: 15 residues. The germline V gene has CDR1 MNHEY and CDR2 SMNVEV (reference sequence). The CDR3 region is CASSSGGGAKNIQYF.

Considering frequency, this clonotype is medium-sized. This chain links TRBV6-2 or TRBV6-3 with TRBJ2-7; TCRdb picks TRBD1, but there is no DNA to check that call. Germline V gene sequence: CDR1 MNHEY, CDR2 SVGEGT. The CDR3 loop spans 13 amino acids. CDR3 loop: CASSYSETVEQYF.

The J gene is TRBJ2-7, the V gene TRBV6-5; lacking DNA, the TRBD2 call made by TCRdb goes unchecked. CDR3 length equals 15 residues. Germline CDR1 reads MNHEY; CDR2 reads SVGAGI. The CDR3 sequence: CAAAWHSGRSYEQYF.

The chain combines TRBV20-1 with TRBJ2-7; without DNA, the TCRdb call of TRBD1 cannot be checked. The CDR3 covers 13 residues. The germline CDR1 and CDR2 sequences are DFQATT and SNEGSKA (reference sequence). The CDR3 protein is CSASTGEIHEQYF.

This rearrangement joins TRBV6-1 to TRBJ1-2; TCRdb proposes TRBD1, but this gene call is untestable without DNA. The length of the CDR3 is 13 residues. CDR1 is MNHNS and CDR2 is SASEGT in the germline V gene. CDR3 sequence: CASSPIGTDGPTF.